This T cell receptor beta chain was recorded in a study of T cells after posttransplantation cyclophosphamide. Trimming removed 5 bases from V and 4 bases from J, with 12 bases in between. Germline V gives CDR1 SGHNT, CDR2 YENEEA. CDR3 size: 14 residues. In regard to this clone: The antigen remains undetermined.

Overall study findings and caveats: Recipient CMV seropositivity and CMV reactivation strongly tracked TRB clonality. Donor CD8+ memory clones often dominated recipient blood repertoires at later times. TRB overlap between skin or GI tissue T cells and blood was limited.

Sequencing used immunoSEQ multiplex PCR; TCRdb keeps in-frame clones, though not all of them. The repertoire holds about 16,000 clones, 87% seen once, with roughly 4% in the top ten. Control samples came 1 year after myeloablative marrow transplants with methotrexate plus calcineurin inhibitor. Sequences were derived from PBMCs, sampled after an allogeneic stem cell transplant with a calcineurin inhibitor and methotrexate. This sequence joins TRBV11-3 and TRBJ2-1; D gene uncertain. The sequence was obtained from a male patient aged 45-59 years who received an allogeneic stem cell transplant from an unrelated donor, was CMV-positive, and had chronic GVHD only. The T cells may come from the graft donor. The CDR3 protein is CASSHPTVYNEQFF. The CDR3 nucleotides read TGTGCCAGCAGCCACCCCACTGTTTACAATGAGCAGTTCTTC.